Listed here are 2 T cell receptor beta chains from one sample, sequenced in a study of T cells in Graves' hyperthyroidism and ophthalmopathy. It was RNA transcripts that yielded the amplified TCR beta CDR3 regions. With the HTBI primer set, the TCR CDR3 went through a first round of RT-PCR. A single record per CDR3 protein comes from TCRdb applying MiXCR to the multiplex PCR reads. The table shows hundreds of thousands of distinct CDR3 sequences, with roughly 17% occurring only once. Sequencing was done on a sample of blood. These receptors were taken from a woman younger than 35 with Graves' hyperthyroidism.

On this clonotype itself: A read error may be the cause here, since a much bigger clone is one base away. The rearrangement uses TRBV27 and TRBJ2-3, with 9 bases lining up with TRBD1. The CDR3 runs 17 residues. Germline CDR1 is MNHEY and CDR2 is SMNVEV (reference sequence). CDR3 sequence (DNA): TGTGCCAGCAGTTCACCCGGGACAGGGATGTTTACAGGTACGCAGTATTTT. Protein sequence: CASSSPGTGMFTGTQYF.

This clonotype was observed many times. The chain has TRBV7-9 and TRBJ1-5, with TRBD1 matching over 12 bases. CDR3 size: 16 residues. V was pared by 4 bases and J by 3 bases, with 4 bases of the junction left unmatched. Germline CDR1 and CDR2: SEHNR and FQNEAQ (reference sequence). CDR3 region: CASSSGQGAFNQPQHF. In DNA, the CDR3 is TGTGCCAGCAGCTCGGGACAGGGGGCGTTCAATCAGCCCCAGCATTTT. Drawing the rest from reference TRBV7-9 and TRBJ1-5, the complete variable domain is DTGVSQNPRHKITKRGQNVTFRCDPISEHNRLYWYRQTLGQGPEFLTYFQNEAQLEKSRLLSDRFSAERPKGSFSTLEIQRTEQGDSAMYLCASSSGQGAFNQPQHFGDGTRLSIL.